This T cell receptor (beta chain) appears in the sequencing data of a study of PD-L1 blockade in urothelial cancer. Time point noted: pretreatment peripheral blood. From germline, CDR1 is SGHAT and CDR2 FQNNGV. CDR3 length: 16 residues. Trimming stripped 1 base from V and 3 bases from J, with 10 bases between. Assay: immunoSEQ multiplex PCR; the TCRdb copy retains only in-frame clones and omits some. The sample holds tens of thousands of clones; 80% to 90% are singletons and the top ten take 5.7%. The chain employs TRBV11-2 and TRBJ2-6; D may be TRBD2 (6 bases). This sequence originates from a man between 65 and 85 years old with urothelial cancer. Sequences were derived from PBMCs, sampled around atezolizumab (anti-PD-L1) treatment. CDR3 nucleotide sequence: TGTGCCAGCAGCTTAGGCGCGGGAATTGGGGCCAACGTCCTGACTTTC. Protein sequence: CASSLGAGIGANVLTF.